What follows are 22 T cell receptor beta chains derived from one specimen sequenced in a study of cytomegalovirus exposure and HLA in healthy donors. PCR employed 60 Vbeta and 13 Jbeta primers. Libraries were prepared by immunoSEQ multiplex PCR; TCRdb keeps only in-frame clonotypes and omits some of them. The top ten hold around 4.8% of the sample, which has 85,000 to 120,000 clones, roughly 60% seen once. The sample comprised PBMCs. Receptors were obtained from a human donor in good health.

This sequence joins TRBV19 and TRBJ1-1, with D maybe TRBD1 (6 bases). Trimming removed 1 base at V and 0 bases at J, with 18 bases between. This CDR3 region has 18 residues. Germline V gives CDR1 LNHDA, CDR2 SQIVND (reference sequence). The CDR3 protein is CASSIGFSSGVVNTEAFF. The CDR3 DNA reads as TGTGCCAGTAGTATAGGATTCTCTTCAGGGGTAGTGAACACTGAAGCTTTCTTT.

This clone was seen more than once but under ten times. J is TRBJ2-1 and V is TRBV5-1; D possibly corresponds to TRBD2 (6 bases). Deletions cut 0 bases from V and 7 bases from J, with 11 bases between. Per the germline V gene, CDR1 is SGHRS and CDR2 is YFSETQ. The CDR3 runs 14 residues. The CDR3 DNA is TGCGCCAGCAGCTTGGAACCCGGGACTAATGAGCAGTTCTTC. Translation gives CASSLEPGTNEQFF.

The V and J genes are TRBV6-1 and TRBJ2-7; 10 bases are a match to TRBD2. The CDR3 has 14 residues. Germline CDR1 reads MNHNS; CDR2 reads SASEGT. After removal of 6 bases from V and 7 bases from J, the junction contained 9 bases not matched to a gene. The CDR3 loop reads CASRAGTSVWEQYF. The CDR3 DNA reads TGTGCCAGCAGGGCCGGGACTAGCGTTTGGGAGCAGTACTTC.

The V call is TRBV10-3, the J call TRBJ2-2, with 8 bases identical to TRBD1. Per the germline V gene, CDR1 is ENHRY and CDR2 is SYGVKD. V lost 2 bases and J lost 5; bases outside the gene matches: 4. The CDR3 spans 15 residues. The CDR3 DNA reads as TGTGCCATCAGTGAGCAGGGGGCGCGTACCGGGGAGCTGTTTTTT. Translation: CAISEQGARTGELFF.

This clone occurred a few times. CDR3 region: CASGQGTDTQYF. The CDR3 nucleotides are TGTGCCTCGGGACAGGGGACAGATACGCAGTATTTT. This chain links TRBV30 with TRBJ2-3; 10 bases map to TRBD1. The J segment lost 3 bases and the V segment lost 7 bases, leaving 1 base of the junction unmatched. CDR1 GTSNPN and CDR2 SVGIG come from the germline V gene (reference sequence). The CDR3 sequence is 12 residues long.

The count of this clone is one. The rearrangement uses TRBV7-2 and TRBJ1-4, with TRBD1 as a possible D gene (6 bases). The V gene lost 4 bases and the J gene lost 4 bases, with 10 bases spanning the gap. Germline V CDR1 and CDR2: SGHTA, FQGNSA. This CDR3 region has 14 residues. Here the CDR3 DNA reads TGTGCCAGCAGCTACACAGGGAATAATGAAAAACTGTTTTTT. This encodes CASSYTGNNEKLFF.

The chain recombines TRBV6-1 with TRBJ2-7; 14 bases line up with TRBD2. The CDR3 contains 17 residues. Per the germline V gene, CDR1 is MNHNS and CDR2 is SASEGT. V shed 4 bases, J shed 0 bases, and the junction held 5 bases outside the gene matches. The CDR3 DNA reads as TGTGCCAGCAGTGCGGGACTAGCGGGAGCCCGCTCCTACGAGCAGTACTTC. It translates to CASSAGLAGARSYEQYF.

V gene TRBV7-8 combines with J gene TRBJ1-2; weak D call: TRBD1 (6 bases). Germline values: CDR1 SGHVS, CDR2 FQNEAQ. V lost 5 bases, J lost 7 bases, and 14 bases lay in between. CDR3 length: 13 residues. The CDR3 nucleotides are TGTGCCAGCAGCCCGGGACATAGAGTTGGCTACACCTTC. Its translation is CASSPGHRVGYTF.

The chain has TRBV2 and TRBJ2-3, with no clear D. V gave up 4 bases and J gave up 0 bases, with 8 bases separating them. The CDR3 is 14 residues long. Germline V gene sequence: CDR1 SNHLY, CDR2 FYNNEI. The CDR3 coding sequence is TGTGCCAGCAGTGTTGCGGATAGCACAGATACGCAGTATTTT. This gives the protein CASSVADSTDTQYF.

V is TRBV4-1 and J is TRBJ1-1, with D possibly being TRBD1 (6 bases). Germline CDR1 is MGHRA and CDR2 is YSYEKL. The CDR3 has 16 amino acids. Trimming took off 0 bases at V and 0 bases at J, with 11 bases between the two ends. CDR3 coding DNA: TGCGCCAGCAGCCAAGAGGGGGGGCTCTTGAACACTGAAGCTTTCTTT. It codes for CASSQEGGLLNTEAFF.

V is TRBV7-9 and J is TRBJ1-4; weak D call: TRBD1 (5 bases). The CDR3 totals 15 residues. Deletions cut 1 base from V and 4 bases from J, with 10 bases between. Per the germline V gene, CDR1 is SEHNR and CDR2 is FQNEAQ (reference sequence). The CDR3: CASSLDGGGNEKLFF. The CDR3 DNA reads as TGTGCCAGCAGCTTAGATGGGGGAGGTAATGAAAAACTGTTTTTT.

V and J are TRBV18 and TRBJ2-7; D is perhaps TRBD1 (6 bases). Germline lookup yields CDR1 KGHSH and CDR2 LQKENI. V was clipped by 2 bases and J by 0 bases, with 8 bases between them. The CDR3 is made up of 14 amino acids. The CDR3 spells CASSPTGSSYEQYF. In nucleotides, the CDR3 is TGTGCCAGCTCACCAACAGGGAGCTCCTACGAGCAGTACTTC.

This chain connects TRBV28 to TRBJ1-5; a possible D gene is TRBD1 (6 bases). The CDR3 has 22 amino acids. V lost 3 bases, J lost 0 bases, and 30 bases lay in between. The V gene's germline CDR1 is MDHEN and CDR2 SYDVKM. The CDR3 here is CASSFLVRWRFLDSDSNQPQHF. The DNA for the CDR3 is TGTGCCAGCAGTTTCCTCGTCCGATGGCGGTTTTTGGACAGCGATAGCAATCAGCCCCAGCATTTT.

The chain has TRBV30 and TRBJ1-1; tentative D call: TRBD1 (5 bases). Germline lookup yields CDR1 GTSNPN and CDR2 SVGIG (reference sequence). V was shortened by 2 bases and J by 1 base, with 8 bases between the two germline ends. The CDR3 contains 13 residues. Written as DNA, the CDR3 is TGTGCCTGGAGTCTGACAGAGAACACTGAAGCTTTCTTT. Protein: CAWSLTENTEAFF.

V is TRBV28 and J is TRBJ1-5; D is possibly TRBD1 (6 bases). The CDR3 spans 15 residues. Per germline, CDR1 MDHEN and CDR2 SYDVKM. V lost 6 bases and J lost 4, with 16 bases in between. The CDR3 DNA follows: TGTGCCAGCAGACAGACCGGGACACATAATCAGCCCCAGCATTTT. Translating it yields CASRQTGTHNQPQHF.

This clone has a handful of counts. The rearrangement joins TRBV10-3 to TRBJ1-5; the D gene is possibly TRBD1 (6 bases). Germline V gives CDR1 ENHRY, CDR2 SYGVKD. The V end was cut by 7 bases, the J end by 7 bases, with 14 bases between. The CDR3 totals 13 residues. The DNA for the CDR3 is TGTGCCATCAAAAGGGGGTTAGGCCAGCCCCAGCATTTT. Its protein product is CAIKRGLGQPQHF.

Concerning this clone: The junction differs from germline at one of its ends, possibly a read error. V and J are TRBV7-7 and TRBJ2-1; 11 nucleotides align to TRBD2. The length of the CDR3 is 15 residues. Germline CDR1 and CDR2: SSHAT and FNYEAQ (reference sequence). CDR3 in DNA: TGTGCTAGCAGCTTAGAACTAGCGGGAGACGGTGAGCAGTTCTTC. Protein product: CASSLELAGDGEQFF.

The genes are TRBV6-5 and TRBJ2-7, with a tentative D call TRBD1 (5 bases). Trimming cost V 5 bases and J 4 bases, with 15 bases left between them. This CDR3 comprises 14 residues. CDR1 MNHEY and CDR2 SVGAGI come from the germline V gene. The CDR3 nucleotides read TGTGCCAGCAGTAACTTAATCGACAGTTACGAGCAGTACTTC. This sequence encodes CASSNLIDSYEQYF.

V is TRBV2 and J is TRBJ1-2, with a tentative D call TRBD1 (6 bases). The CDR3 covers 12 residues. Germline V gene lookup returns CDR1 SNHLY and CDR2 FYNNEI. Trimming cost V 7 bases and J 8 bases, with 14 bases left between them. CDR3 protein: CASNRDKIGYTF. The CDR3 DNA is TGTGCCAGCAACCGGGACAAAATCGGCTACACCTTC.

This clone has only a few counts. CDR3 sequence reads: CASSRLFAGGTDTQYF. The CDR3 nucleotides are TGTGCCAGCAGCCGTCTGTTTGCGGGAGGAACAGATACGCAGTATTTT. V gene TRBV11-2 combines with J gene TRBJ2-3; 8 bases fit TRBD2. The CDR3 extends over 16 amino acids. V lost 5 bases and J lost 3; bases outside the gene matches: 10. From germline, CDR1 is SGHAT and CDR2 FQNNGV.

The chain recombines TRBV11-2 with TRBJ2-1; 13 nucleotides line up with TRBD2. This CDR3 is built from 17 residues. The germline V gene has CDR1 SGHAT and CDR2 FQNNGV. After removal of 4 bases from V and 4 bases from J, the junction contained 7 bases not matched to a gene. CDR3 nucleotide sequence: TGTGCCAGCAGCTCCCGACTAGCGGGAGGCTCGTACAATGAGCAGTTCTTC. Translating it yields CASSSRLAGGSYNEQFF.

This CDR3 reads CASSSAWVGDSPGEQFF. The DNA for the CDR3 is TGTGCCAGCAGCTCCGCCTGGGTGGGGGACTCCCCGGGTGAGCAGTTCTTC. This chain connects TRBV13 to TRBJ2-1, with D perhaps TRBD2 (6 bases). CDR1 and CDR2 from the germline V gene are PRHDT and FYEKMQ (reference sequence). V was trimmed by 4 bases and J by 9 bases, leaving 25 bases between them. The CDR3 spans 17 residues.